The sequence of this TCR beta chain was determined in a study of response to subunit inactivated influenza vaccine. Study observations and caveats: Researchers suggested that each seasonal influenza vaccination recruits few new T cells.

From the RT-PCR reads, TCRdb called clonotypes with MiXCR, one entry per CDR3 protein. The table records more than 450,000 distinct CDR3 sequences, approximately 7.1% of them present only once. In regard to this clonotype: Its specificity is not known.

The germline V and J ends were trimmed by 0 bases and 8 bases, with 10 bases remaining between them. Germline assignment: CDR1 LGHDT and CDR2 YNNKEL (reference sequence). The CDR3 runs to 13 residues. The receptor was derived from a man between 50 and 75 years old who received an inactivated influenza vaccine. The chain is built from TRBV3-1 and TRBJ1-2; D unresolved. Sequenced here: PBMCs from blood, sampled 23 months after vaccination. CDR3: CASSQDRLGGYTF. CDR3 sequence (DNA): TGTGCCAGCAGCCAAGATCGTTTAGGAGGCTACACCTTC.